The entry below gives a single T cell receptor (beta chain) sequence along with its context. Germline CDR1 and CDR2: SGHNT and YYREEE (reference sequence). The J segment lost 4 bases and the V segment lost 4 bases, leaving 7 bases of the junction unmatched. The CDR3 contains 15 residues. These data belong to a study of T cell changes during pregnancy in multiple sclerosis. Assay: immunoSEQ multiplex PCR; the TCRdb copy retains only in-frame clones and omits some. The sample shows 60,000 to 70,000 clones, 91% of them seen only once. The chain is built from TRBV5-4 and TRBJ1-3; 8 bases fit TRBD1. The clonotype comes from a female donor in good health, enrolled as a control in a pregnancy study. The input for sequencing was peripheral blood, taken in the third trimester of pregnancy. DNA for the CDR3: TGTGCCAGCAGCCCATCGACAGGGGCCGGAAACACCATATATTTT. Translation gives CASSPSTGAGNTIYF.